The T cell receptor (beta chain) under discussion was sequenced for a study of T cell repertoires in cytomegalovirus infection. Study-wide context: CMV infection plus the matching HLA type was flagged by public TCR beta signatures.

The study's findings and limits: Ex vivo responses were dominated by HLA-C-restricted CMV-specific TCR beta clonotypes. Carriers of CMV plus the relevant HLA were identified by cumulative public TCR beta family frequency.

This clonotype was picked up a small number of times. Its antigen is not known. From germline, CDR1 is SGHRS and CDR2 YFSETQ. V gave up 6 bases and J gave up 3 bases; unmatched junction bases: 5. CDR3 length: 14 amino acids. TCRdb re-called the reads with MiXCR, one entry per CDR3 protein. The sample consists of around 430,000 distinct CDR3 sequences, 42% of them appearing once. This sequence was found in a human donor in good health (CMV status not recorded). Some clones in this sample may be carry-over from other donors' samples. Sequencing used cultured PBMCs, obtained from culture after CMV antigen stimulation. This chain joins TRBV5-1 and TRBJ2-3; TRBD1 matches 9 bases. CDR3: CASIDDRGTDTQYF. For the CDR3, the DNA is TGCGCCAGCATAGACGACAGGGGGACAGATACGCAGTATTTT.